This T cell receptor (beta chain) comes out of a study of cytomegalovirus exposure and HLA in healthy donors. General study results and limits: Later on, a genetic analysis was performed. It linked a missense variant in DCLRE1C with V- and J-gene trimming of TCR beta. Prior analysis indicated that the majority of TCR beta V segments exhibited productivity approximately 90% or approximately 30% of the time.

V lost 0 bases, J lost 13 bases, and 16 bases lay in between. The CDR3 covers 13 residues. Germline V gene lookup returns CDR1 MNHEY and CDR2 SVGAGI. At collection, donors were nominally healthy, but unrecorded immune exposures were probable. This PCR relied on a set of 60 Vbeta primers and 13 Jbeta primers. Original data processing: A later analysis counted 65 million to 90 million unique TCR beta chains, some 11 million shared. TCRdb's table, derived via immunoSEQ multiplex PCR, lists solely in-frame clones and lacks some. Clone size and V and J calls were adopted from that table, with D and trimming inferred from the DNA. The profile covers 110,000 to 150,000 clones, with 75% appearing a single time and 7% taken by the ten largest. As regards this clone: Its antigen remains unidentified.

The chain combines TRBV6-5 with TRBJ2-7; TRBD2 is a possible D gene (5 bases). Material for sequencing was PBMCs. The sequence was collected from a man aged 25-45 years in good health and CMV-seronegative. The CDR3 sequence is CASSYSMRAWEYF. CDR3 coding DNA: TGTGCCAGCAGTTACTCGATGCGGGCCTGGGAATACTTC.